Listed below are T cell receptor beta chains from one sample, sequenced in a study of Graves' ophthalmopathy and Graves' hyperthyroidism. MiXCR, run by TCRdb on the multiplex PCR reads, gives a single entry per CDR3 protein. The table has about 400,000 distinct CDR3 sequences, around 20% seen once; the top ten hold roughly 3%. Sequenced sample: peripheral blood. The receptors originated from a woman between 18 and 29 years old with stable Graves' hyperthyroidism. Each CDR3 is given with its conserved first and last residue. D genes are given only for firm matches. Expanded clones are given a class, and other clones once, few, many or no size at all.

CASSLQDYQETQYF TGTGCCAGCAGCTTACAGGACTACCAAGAGACCCAGTACTTC TRBJ2-5 TRBV7-2 - many
CSAWGVSGEAFF TGCAGTGCTTGGGGGGTATCGGGGGAAGCTTTCTTT TRBJ1-1 TRBV20-1 - many
CATSDSLTNLYNEQFF TGTGCCACCAGTGATTCACTGACCAATCTCTACAATGAGCAGTTCTTC TRBJ2-1 TRBV24-1 - many
CASSPRLANEQYF TGTGCCAGCAGTCCCCGACTAGCGAACGAGCAGTACTTC TRBJ2-7 TRBV12-3/TRBV12-4 TRBD2 -
CSASSGGVETQYF TGCAGTGCTAGCAGCGGGGGGGTTGAGACCCAGTACTTC TRBJ2-5 TRBV20-1 TRBD2 -
CASSQMSGANVLTF TGCGCCAGCAGTCAGATGTCTGGGGCCAACGTCCTGACTTTC TRBJ2-6 TRBV5-1 - many
CASSPPWLRETQYF TGTGCCAGCTCACCACCGTGGCTCCGGGAGACCCAGTACTTC TRBJ2-5 TRBV18 - -
CAGRRNTGELFF TGTGCCGGCAGGAGGAACACCGGGGAGCTGTTTTTT TRBJ2-2 TRBV7-9 - many
CASRNGDYGYTF TGTGCCAGCAGGAACGGTGACTATGGCTACACCTTC TRBJ1-2 TRBV6-2/TRBV6-3 - once
CASSLEPSGLNEQFF TGTGCCAGCAGCTTAGAGCCTAGCGGGTTGAATGAGCAGTTCTTC TRBJ2-1 TRBV7-8 TRBD2 many
CASRDRGREQYF TGTGCCAGCAGGGACAGGGGTCGCGAGCAGTACTTC TRBJ2-7 TRBV2 TRBD1 -
CASSGQGNPQETQYF TGTGCCAGCAGCGGACAGGGAAATCCCCAAGAGACCCAGTACTTC TRBJ2-5 TRBV9 TRBD1 many
CATTRVNYGYTF TGTGCCACCACCCGGGTTAACTATGGCTACACCTTC TRBJ1-2 TRBV12-3/TRBV12-4 - -
CASSLGYYNEQYF TGTGCCAGCAGTTTAGGGTATTACAACGAGCAGTACTTC TRBJ2-7 TRBV12-3/TRBV12-4 - -